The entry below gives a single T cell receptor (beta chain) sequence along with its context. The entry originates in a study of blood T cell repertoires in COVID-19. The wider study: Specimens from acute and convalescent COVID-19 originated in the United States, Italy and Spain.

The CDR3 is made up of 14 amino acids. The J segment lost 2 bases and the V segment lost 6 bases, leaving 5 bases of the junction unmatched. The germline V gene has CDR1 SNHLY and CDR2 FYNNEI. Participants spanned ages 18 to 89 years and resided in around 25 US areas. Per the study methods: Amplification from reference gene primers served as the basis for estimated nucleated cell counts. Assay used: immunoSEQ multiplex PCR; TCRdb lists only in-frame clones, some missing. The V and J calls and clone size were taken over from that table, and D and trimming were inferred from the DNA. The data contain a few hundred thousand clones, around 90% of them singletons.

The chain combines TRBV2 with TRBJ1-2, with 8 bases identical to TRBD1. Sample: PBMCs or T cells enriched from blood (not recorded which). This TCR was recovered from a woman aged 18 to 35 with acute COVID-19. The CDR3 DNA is TGTGCCAGCAGCGGACAGGGTGGAAACTATGGCTACACCTTC. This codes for CASSGQGGNYGYTF.